The 21 T cell receptor beta chains given below trace back to one sample, sequenced in a study of tumor-infiltrating lymphocytes in oesophageal squamous cell carcinoma. Using its own MiXCR run on the PCR reads, TCRdb lists one record per CDR3 protein. The sample shows about 21,000 distinct CDR3 sequences, 36% of them seen only once. Material: esophageal tumor tissue. These receptors were collected from a male donor with esophageal squamous cell carcinoma.

This clonotype was counted many times. The CDR3 reads CASSYSGQGRQETQYF. The CDR3 DNA follows: TGTGCCAGTAGTTATAGTGGGCAGGGTCGGCAAGAGACCCAGTACTTC. The V and J genes are TRBV19 and TRBJ2-5; tentative D call: TRBD1 (5 bases). The CDR3 contains 16 residues. Trimming left V 5 bases short and J 2 bases short, with 18 bases between. The germline CDR1 and CDR2 sequences are LNHDA and SQIVND (reference sequence).

The sample holds many counts of this clonotype. The chain is built from TRBV6-1 and TRBJ2-7, with D unclear. CDR1 MNHNS and CDR2 SASEGT come from the germline V gene. Deletions cut 6 bases from V and 7 bases from J, with 13 bases between. The CDR3 totals 12 residues. The CDR3 reads CASRIRDNEQYF. CDR3 DNA: TGTGCCAGCAGGATACGAGACAATGAGCAGTACTTC.

The chain carries TRBV6-2 or TRBV6-3 and TRBJ2-6, with 9 bases identical to TRBD1. The J call may be faulty, since TRBJ2-7 better matches the DNA end. This CDR3 has 15 amino acids. Germline V gives CDR1 MNHEY, CDR2 SVGEGT. CDR3 in DNA: TGTGCCAGCAGTTACCGGGACAGGGACACAGATACGCAGTACTTC. Its protein product is CASSYRDRDTDTQYF.

This clonotype is medium-sized. The chain is built from TRBV7-8 and TRBJ1-1; D unresolved. CDR3 size: 12 residues. Germline loops: CDR1 SGHVS, CDR2 FQNEAQ. Between the trimmed V and J ends, which lost 1 base and 7 bases, there was a span of 7 bases. The CDR3 nucleotides are TGTGCCAGCAGCTTAGGGGCCAGTGAAGCTTTCTTT. This translates into CASSLGASEAFF.

The sample holds many counts of this clonotype. The chain couples TRBV6-1 to TRBJ2-5; D is uncertain. The CDR3 has 18 amino acids. V lost 7 bases and J 11 bases, leaving 35 bases between the germline ends. CDR1 and CDR2 (germline): MNHNS, SASEGT. The CDR3 DNA reads as TGTGCCAGCAACCCCGTCGGCCAAGGATCCCAAAGGATCGGTGAGCAGTACTTC. Its protein product is CASNPVGQGSQRIGEQYF.

This clonotype occurred a few times. Since a much larger clone is just one base distant, this may be a read error. The chain links TRBV27 to TRBJ2-4, with 7 positions matching TRBD1. The end of the DNA aligns better with TRBJ2-1, so the J call may be wrong. Germline CDR1 and CDR2: MNHEY and SMNVEV (reference sequence). This CDR3 has 14 residues. CDR3 coding DNA: TGTGCCAGCAGGGCCTTGGGACAGAGCTACGAGCAGTTCTTC. Translating gives CASRALGQSYEQFF.

CDR3 loop: CASSSWEETQYF. The DNA of the CDR3 is TGTGCCAGCAGCTCCTGGGAAGAGACCCAGTACTTC. The chain joins TRBV12-3 or TRBV12-4 to TRBJ2-7; D is undetermined. Judging by the DNA end, TRBJ2-5 fits better; the J call may be wrong. This CDR3 region has 12 residues.

This clonotype has a count of ten or more. The CDR3 DNA reads TGTGCCAGCAGTTACGGGTTCGGACAAGAAGCTTTCTTT. Its protein product is CASSYGFGQEAFF. The chain uses TRBV6-6 and TRBJ1-1, with a tentative D call TRBD1 (5 bases). The CDR3 spans 13 residues. Trimming took off 2 bases at V and 8 bases at J, with 12 bases between the two ends. Per the germline V gene, CDR1 is MNHNY and CDR2 is SVGAGI (reference sequence).

This clonotype has a count of ten or more. A much larger clone differs by one base, so this may be a read error. The chain couples TRBV7-2 to TRBJ2-5, with TRBD1 identical over 9 bases. CDR1 is SGHTA and CDR2 is FQGNSA in the germline V gene. The V segment lost 2 bases and the J segment 11 bases; nucleotides outside the gene matches: 12. The CDR3 is 15 amino acids. The CDR3 protein is CASSLLQGAQNEQYF. The CDR3, as DNA: TGTGCCAGCAGCTTATTACAGGGGGCGCAAAATGAGCAGTACTTC.

This clonotype was observed a few times. The chain has TRBV18 and TRBJ2-1; 7 bases agree with TRBD1. This CDR3 is built from 15 residues. The J segment lost 0 bases and the V segment lost 4 bases, leaving 3 bases of the junction unmatched. In germline, CDR1 is KGHSH, CDR2 LQKENI. CDR3 bases: TGTGCCAGCTCACTTGGACAGGACTCCTACAATGAGCAGTTCTTC. Encoded protein: CASSLGQDSYNEQFF.

This clonotype is classed as medium-sized. The chain uses TRBV7-8 and TRBJ2-7, with D possibly TRBD1 on 6 matching bases. The V and J ends lost 2 bases and 0 bases respectively, with 23 bases between them. CDR3 length: 19 amino acids. CDR1 and CDR2 (germline): SGHVS, FQNEAQ. The CDR3 sequence: CASSLSQAGRDMSSYEQYF. CDR3 DNA sequence: TGTGCCAGCAGCTTATCCCAGGCGGGTCGGGACATGAGCTCCTACGAGCAGTACTTC.

The rearrangement joins TRBV11-3 to TRBJ2-5, with TRBD2 as a possible D gene (6 bases). The J call could be wrong; TRBJ2-4 is a better fit for the DNA end. The CDR3 has 13 amino acids. Per germline, CDR1 SGHNT and CDR2 YENEEA. The CDR3 sequence: CASSLRDSSIQYF. The CDR3 nucleotides are TGTGCCAGCAGCTTAAGGGACTCGTCCATTCAGTACTTC.

The chain recombines TRBV28 with TRBJ1-6, with D perhaps TRBD1 (6 bases). V was clipped by 9 bases and J by 9 bases, with 33 bases between them. The germline gives CDR1 MDHEN, CDR2 SYDVKM. The CDR3 loop spans 19 amino acids. The CDR3 nucleotides read TGTGCCAGGGAGTTTAGACCCTGGGGGCCCGTACCCGGCGGTTCACCCCTCCACTTT. Residues: CAREFRPWGPVPGGSPLHF.

The chain employs TRBV5-3 and TRBJ1-1; D might be TRBD1 (6 bases). TRBV5-3 is annotated as an ORF whose role is uncertain. The CDR3 extends over 14 amino acids. V was pared by 8 bases and J by 4 bases, with 18 bases between. CDR3 coding DNA: TGTGCCAGCAGCCGTACAGGGCCGGGCACTGAAGCTTTCTTT. This codes for CASSRTGPGTEAFF.

This clonotype is medium-sized within its sample. The chain has TRBV6-6 and TRBJ1-1; D is possibly TRBD1 (5 bases). This CDR3 has 11 residues. V gave up 2 bases and J gave up 7 bases, with 5 bases separating them. Germline V gives CDR1 MNHNY, CDR2 SVGAGI (reference sequence). CDR3 region: CASSYGGEAFF. The CDR3 DNA reads as TGTGCCAGCAGTTACGGGGGTGAAGCTTTCTTT.

In this sample, this clonotype is medium-sized. The gene calls are TRBV7-9 and TRBJ2-7, with D perhaps given as TRBD1 or TRBD2 (5 bases each). CDR1 SEHNR and CDR2 FQNEAQ come from the germline V gene (reference sequence). The CDR3 covers 18 residues. Trimming took off 5 bases at V and 0 bases at J, with 23 bases between the two ends. The CDR3 sequence: CASSDLAHIWGRSYEQYF. CDR3 coding DNA: TGTGCCAGCAGCGACCTGGCCCACATTTGGGGACGCTCCTACGAGCAGTACTTC.

The CDR3 spells CASSDREPTGELFF. The DNA of the CDR3 is TGTGCCAGCAGTGACAGGGAACCCACCGGGGAGCTGTTTTTT. V and J are TRBV9 and TRBJ2-2; 7 bases map to TRBD1. This CDR3 is built from 14 residues. From germline, CDR1 is SGDLS and CDR2 YYNGEE. Trimming at V came to 5 bases and at J to 4 bases, leaving 5 bases not matched to a gene.

The V and J genes are TRBV19 and TRBJ1-2; D might be TRBD1 (6 bases). V was trimmed by 5 bases and J by 4 bases, leaving 11 bases between them. Germline CDR1 LNHDA, CDR2 SQIVND (reference sequence). The CDR3 sequence is 13 residues long. The CDR3 bases are TGTGCCAGTAGTCTGACAGGCTTCTATGGCTACACCTTC. Amino acids: CASSLTGFYGYTF.

This clonotype was observed at least ten times. This chain links TRBV6-6 with TRBJ1-1, with TRBD2 as a possible D gene (5 bases). The J call is in doubt because the DNA end fits TRBJ2-2 better. CDR1 MNHNY and CDR2 SVGAGI come from the germline V gene (reference sequence). The CDR3 has 15 amino acids. The DNA for the CDR3 is TGTGCCAGCAGTTATTCGCGGGCTTTTACCGGGGAGCTGTTTTTT. As protein: CASSYSRAFTGELFF.

Points on this clonotype: A much larger clone lies a single base off, so this may be a read error. Written as DNA, the CDR3 is TGTGCCAGCAGCGACCCGTGGGGAGGTGACAATGAGCAGTACTTC. It codes for CASSDPWGGDNEQYF. The chain employs TRBV6-1 and TRBJ2-1; D perhaps matches TRBD2 (6 bases). The better agreement between TRBJ2-7 and the DNA end casts doubt on the J call. Germline CDR1 is MNHNS and CDR2 is SASEGT. The CDR3 spans 15 residues.

The V gene is TRBV3-1, the J gene TRBJ1-6, with 9 bases identical to TRBD1. The junction had 4 bases not matched to a gene; V was cut back by 3 bases and J by 10 bases. CDR3 length equals 14 residues. The V gene's germline CDR1 is LGHDT and CDR2 YNNKEL (reference sequence). The DNA for the CDR3 is TGTGCCAGCAGCCAGGGACAGGGAGGATCACCCCTCCACTTT. Translating it yields CASSQGQGGSPLHF.